Below, 21 T cell receptor beta chains from the same sample are listed, as sequenced in a study of blood T cell repertoires in COVID-19. TCRdb's table, derived via immunoSEQ multiplex PCR, lists solely in-frame clones and lacks some. Here the sample spans about 260,000 clones, 70% to 90% being singletons. What was sequenced was peripheral blood. Receptors originate from a man aged 60-69 years who had recovered from COVID-19.

This CDR3 is CASSVGQGVYEKLFF. CDR3 bases: TGTGCCAGCAGTGTAGGACAGGGTGTATACGAAAAACTGTTTTTT. This chain connects TRBV28 to TRBJ1-4; TRBD1 agrees at 8 bases. CDR1 and CDR2 from the germline V gene are MDHEN and SYDVKM. With 5 bases clipped from V and 8 bases from J, the junction kept 10 bases outside the gene matches. CDR3 size: 15 residues.

This clone was detected once. The rearrangement links TRBV12-5 to TRBJ2-1, with D possibly TRBD2 on 7 matching bases. Deletions cut 6 bases from V and 8 bases from J, with 23 bases between. This CDR3 contains 16 residues. Germline CDR1 reads LGHNT; CDR2 reads FRNRAP. CDR3 residues: CASGGGLVRRGYEQFF. The CDR3 bases are TGTGCTAGTGGCGGGGGGCTAGTGCGGCGGGGCTATGAGCAGTTCTTC.

This clone was picked up one time. This chain joins TRBV4-1 and TRBJ2-5, with 7 bases matching TRBD1. CDR3 length equals 14 residues. Germline V gene data show CDR1 as MGHRA and CDR2 as YSYEKL. Losses at the gene ends were 6 bases for V and 2 bases for J; bases not matched to a gene: 6. CDR3 amino acids: CASSGPGQQETQYF. CDR3 nucleotide sequence: TGCGCCAGCAGTGGCCCGGGACAGCAAGAGACCCAGTACTTC.

V is TRBV27 and J is TRBJ2-7, with 9 bases aligning to TRBD1. Germline assignment: CDR1 MNHEY and CDR2 SMNVEV (reference sequence). Unmatched junction bases numbered 11, after V lost 10 bases and J lost 4 bases. This CDR3 has 14 amino acids. This CDR3 is CATVAGTGHYEQYF. CDR3 DNA sequence: TGTGCCACCGTGGCCGGGACAGGGCATTACGAGCAGTACTTC.

The V gene is TRBV9, the J gene TRBJ2-7; D might be TRBD1 (6 bases). CDR1 is SGDLS, CDR2 YYNGEE, per germline. This CDR3 has 13 amino acids. Trimming took off 3 bases at V and 2 bases at J, with 9 bases between the two ends. DNA for the CDR3: TGTGCCAGCAGCGCCGGACAGACCTACGAGCAGTACTTC. Its translation is CASSAGQTYEQYF.

V is TRBV27 and J is TRBJ2-1; 10 nucleotides align to TRBD1. CDR3 length equals 15 residues. Trimming at V came to 5 bases and at J to 3 bases, leaving 4 bases not matched to a gene. From germline, CDR1 is MNHEY and CDR2 SMNVEV (reference sequence). The CDR3 DNA is TGTGCCAGCAGTCAGGGACAGGGGCTCTACAATGAGCAGTTCTTC. Translation gives CASSQGQGLYNEQFF.

The CDR3 here is CASSTGPKDTQYF. Here the CDR3 DNA reads TGTGCCAGTAGCACAGGGCCGAAAGATACGCAGTATTTT. This chain links TRBV19 with TRBJ2-3; the D gene is possibly TRBD1 (6 bases). Germline CDR1 reads LNHDA; CDR2 reads SQIVND (reference sequence). This CDR3 contains 13 residues. The V gene lost 6 bases and the J gene lost 5 bases, with 12 bases spanning the gap.

This chain uses TRBV5-5 with TRBJ1-2; D is perhaps TRBD1 (6 bases). From germline, CDR1 is SGHKS and CDR2 YYEKEE (reference sequence). The CDR3 runs 13 residues. V was pared by 0 bases and J by 11 bases, with 14 bases between. The CDR3 DNA follows: TGTGCCAGCAGCTTGGCTGGGGACACGATTTACACCTTC. It translates to CASSLAGDTIYTF.

V and J are TRBV7-8 and TRBJ2-4; no definite D call. The CDR3 sequence is 13 residues long. CDR1 is SGHVS and CDR2 is FQNEAQ in the germline V gene. V dropped 5 bases and J dropped 12 bases, with 17 bases sitting between them. The CDR3 loop is CASSLGVLADQYF. The CDR3 DNA follows: TGTGCCAGCAGCCTCGGAGTTCTGGCGGATCAGTACTTC.

The gene calls are TRBV6-6 and TRBJ1-3, with D maybe TRBD1 (5 bases). V was shortened by 2 bases and J by 0 bases, with 11 bases between the two germline ends. The germline gives CDR1 MNHNY, CDR2 SVGAGI (reference sequence). This CDR3 spans 16 amino acids. This CDR3 reads CASSYVGGGSGNTIYF. The CDR3 nucleotides are TGTGCCAGCAGTTACGTGGGGGGTGGCTCTGGAAACACCATATATTTT.

This clone was seen ten or more times. J is TRBJ2-2 and V is TRBV25-1; D gene uncertain. CDR1 and CDR2 (germline): MGHDK, SYGVNS. This CDR3 has 16 residues. Trimming stripped 6 bases from V and 0 bases from J, with 14 bases between. This CDR3 reads CASRPSQNANTGELFF. CDR3 bases: TGTGCCAGCAGGCCTTCACAGAACGCGAACACCGGGGAGCTGTTTTTT.

The rearrangement links TRBV7-9 to TRBJ2-2; D gene uncertain. The length of the CDR3 is 16 residues. Germline V lookup: CDR1 SEHNR, CDR2 FQNEAQ (reference sequence). Deletions cut 1 base from V and 0 bases from J, with 9 bases between. DNA of the CDR3: TGTGCCAGCAGCTTAGAAGGCGGAGCGAACACCGGGGAGCTGTTTTTT. Its protein is CASSLEGGANTGELFF.

The sample holds many counts of this clone. The rearrangement links TRBV11-3 to TRBJ1-1; TRBD1 is a possible D gene (5 bases). The CDR3 spans 15 residues. Germline V gene sequence: CDR1 SGHNT, CDR2 YENEEA. V lost 3 bases and J 1 base, leaving 12 bases between the germline ends. The DNA of the CDR3 is TGTGCCAGCAGCTTTACGGGACTCAGGAACACTGAAGCTTTCTTT. Its protein product is CASSFTGLRNTEAFF.

The chain uses TRBV28 and TRBJ2-7; D is ambiguous. This CDR3 comprises 14 residues. The V gene's germline CDR1 is MDHEN and CDR2 SYDVKM. The V and J ends lost 10 bases and 0 bases respectively, with 16 bases between them. CDR3 sequence reads: CATRPSGISYEQYF. The DNA of the CDR3 is TGTGCCACCCGCCCTTCCGGTATCTCCTACGAGCAGTACTTC.

The gene calls are TRBV18 and TRBJ2-3; D gene uncertain. Germline CDR1 and CDR2: KGHSH and LQKENI. V lost 2 bases to trimming and J lost 1 base, with 7 bases between them. The CDR3 is 14 amino acids. This chain's CDR3 is CASSPKPGTDTQYF. CDR3 nucleotide sequence: TGTGCCAGCTCACCAAAACCGGGCACAGATACGCAGTATTTT.

This chain uses TRBV13 with TRBJ1-2; D is unresolved. This CDR3 has 14 residues. From germline, CDR1 is PRHDT and CDR2 FYEKMQ (reference sequence). V lost 1 base and J lost 8, with 14 bases in between. CDR3 sequence: CASSLVQRGKGYTF. DNA of the CDR3: TGTGCCAGCAGCTTAGTACAGCGAGGGAAGGGCTACACCTTC.

The rearrangement joins TRBV10-3 to TRBJ2-7; TRBD2 aligns across 7 bases. CDR1 and CDR2 from the germline V gene are ENHRY and SYGVKD. This CDR3 is 16 amino acids long. V shed 3 bases and J 2 bases; nucleotides not matched to a gene: 10. CDR3: CAISDPLSGLTYEQYF. DNA for the CDR3: TGTGCCATCAGTGACCCTCTTAGCGGGCTAACCTACGAGCAGTACTTC.

The chain uses TRBV27 and TRBJ1-4; possibly TRBD1 for D (5 bases). V was clipped by 4 bases and J by 7 bases, with 16 bases between them. The CDR3 has 15 residues. Germline CDR1 MNHEY, CDR2 SMNVEV (reference sequence). The CDR3 DNA follows: TGTGCCAGCAGTTACAGACCGGGGGGAAGTGAAAAACTGTTTTTT. It yields the protein CASSYRPGGSEKLFF.

This sequence joins TRBV5-4 and TRBJ1-1; D ambiguous. The germline V gene has CDR1 SGHNT and CDR2 YYREEE (reference sequence). The CDR3 runs 13 residues. V dropped 4 bases and J dropped 6 bases, with 13 bases sitting between them. DNA for the CDR3: TGTGCCAGCAGCCCTACTATGAAGGCTGAAGCTTTCTTT. As protein: CASSPTMKAEAFF.

The CDR3 coding sequence is TGTGCCATCAGTGGAGCTGGAGAGACCCAGTACTTC. As protein: CAISGAGETQYF. This chain connects TRBV10-3 to TRBJ2-5; the D is unclear. The length of the CDR3 is 12 residues. V lost 4 bases to trimming and J lost 4 bases, with 7 bases between them. Germline CDR1 reads ENHRY; CDR2 reads SYGVKD.

V gene TRBV11-2 combines with J gene TRBJ1-3; D may be TRBD1 (6 bases). Germline CDR1 and CDR2: SGHAT and FQNNGV. The V end lost 5 bases, the J end lost 1 base, and 15 bases lay between the germline ends. The CDR3 runs to 16 residues. The CDR3 loop is CASSHLGQSSGNTIYF. For the CDR3, the DNA is TGTGCCAGCAGCCACCTGGGACAATCTTCTGGAAACACCATATATTTT.